A single sample is the source of the 25 T cell receptor beta chains below, sequenced in a study of glioma-infiltrating T cells (dated by TCRdb to the mid-2010s). Sequencing took place on an Illumina MiSeq. The iRepertoire nested amplicon-rescue multiplex PCR (arm-PCR) platform was used to amplify TCR alpha and beta CDR3 regions from RNA. TCRdb reprocessing: public reads trimmed at Q25 with fastp, clones called with MiXCR, in-frame beta chains kept. Every distinct CDR3 protein forms one entry, paired with its most common genes and DNA. The sample contains roughly 120,000 distinct CDR3 sequences, under 30% of them found a single time. The ten largest account for around a third of the sample. The specimen was glioma tissue, nonneoplastic brain tissue, or PBMCs (not recorded which). The source is a human donor with low-grade glioma or glioblastoma, undergoing nonglioma brain surgery, or in good health (not recorded which).

This clonotype was seen ten or more times. This chain joins TRBV19 and TRBJ1-5; the D gene is possibly TRBD1 (5 bases). Trimming left V 7 bases short and J 6 bases short, with 13 bases between. Germline assignment: CDR1 LNHDA and CDR2 SQIVND (reference sequence). The CDR3 has 13 amino acids. CDR3 nucleotide sequence: TGTGCCAGTACCACGCAGGGAGGTCAGCCCCAGCATTTT. Translation: CASTTQGGQPQHF.

This clonotype has a count of ten or more. The chain employs TRBV2 and TRBJ1-6; D remains unclear. The V and J ends lost 7 bases and 0 bases respectively, with 10 bases between them. This CDR3 spans 15 amino acids. Germline CDR1 SNHLY, CDR2 FYNNEI. The CDR3 nucleotides read TGTGCCAGCACCATCACGAGCTCCTATAATTCACCCCTCCACTTT. Its translation is CASTITSSYNSPLHF.

The rearrangement uses TRBV6-1 and TRBJ1-2; 7 bases are a match to TRBD1. Germline CDR1 reads MNHNS; CDR2 reads SASEGT. The CDR3 is 15 residues long. V shed 5 bases and J 4 bases; nucleotides not matched to a gene: 10. CDR3 residues: CASSCVGDRVYGYTF. The CDR3, as DNA: TGTGCCAGCAGTTGTGTGGGCGACAGGGTCTATGGCTACACCTTC.

There are many counts of this clonotype. This chain links TRBV11-3 with TRBJ2-3; tentative D call: TRBD1 (5 bases). Trimming took off 4 bases at V and 0 bases at J, with 20 bases between the two ends. Germline values: CDR1 SGHNT, CDR2 YENEEA. CDR3 length: 18 residues. CDR3 loop: CASSSVNQSDNSTDTQYF. The CDR3 nucleotides are TGTGCCAGCAGCTCAGTCAACCAATCGGACAATAGCACAGATACGCAGTATTTT.

This clonotype was seen ten or more times. This rearrangement joins TRBV6-2 or TRBV6-3 to TRBJ2-7; unclear D gene. CDR1 and CDR2 (germline): MNHEY, SVGEGT. The ends were cut back, 8 bases at V and 1 base at J, with 12 bases in the middle. The CDR3 covers 13 residues. In DNA form, the CDR3 reads TGTGCCAGCGAGAAAGACACTTCCTACGAGCAGTACTTC. It specifies CASEKDTSYEQYF.

As for this clonotype: The junction departs from the called germline gene at one end, perhaps through a read error. The rearrangement uses TRBV3-1 and TRBJ2-3; TRBD1 aligns across 7 bases. Per the germline V gene, CDR1 is LGHDT and CDR2 is YNNKEL (reference sequence). The CDR3 has 14 residues. The CDR3 DNA follows: TGTGCCAGCAGCCAAATACTGGGGACAGATACGCCGTATTTT. Its protein product is CASSQILGTDTPYF.

The chain couples TRBV5-1 to TRBJ2-5, with D possibly TRBD2 on 6 matching bases. Per germline, CDR1 SGHRS and CDR2 YFSETQ. CDR3 length: 15 residues. V was shortened by 4 bases and J by 3 bases, with 16 bases between the two germline ends. The CDR3 loop is CASSPGVGGEETQYF. CDR3 in DNA: TGCGCCAGCAGCCCGGGAGTTGGGGGAGAAGAGACCCAGTACTTC.

V usage is TRBV29-1 and J usage is TRBJ2-6; perhaps TRBD2 as D (5 bases). The V and J ends lost 6 bases and 2 bases respectively, with 23 bases between them. This CDR3 has 18 amino acids. CDR1 SQVTM and CDR2 ANQGSEA come from the germline V gene. The CDR3 DNA sequence: TGCAGCGTGAGGAATCCGAGACGCCGGAGGCCTGGGGCCAACGTCCTGACTTTC. It specifies CSVRNPRRRRPGANVLTF.

The chain employs TRBV5-4 and TRBJ1-1; D remains ambiguous. Per the germline V gene, CDR1 is SGHNT and CDR2 is YYREEE (reference sequence). This CDR3 is 13 amino acids long. CDR3 bases: TGTGTTAGCAGTTTCCATGGGAACACTGAAGCTTTCTTT. Its translation is CVSSFHGNTEAFF. The full variable domain, with the rest looked up from reference TRBV5-4 and TRBJ1-1, is ETGVTQSPTHLIKTRGQQVTLRCSSQSGHNTVSWYQQALGQGPQFIFQYYREEENGRGNFPPRFSGLQFPNYSSELNVNALELDDSALYLCVSSFHGNTEAFFGQGTRLTVV.

In its sample, this clonotype was seen a few times. The chain couples TRBV19 to TRBJ2-1; 7 nucleotides line up with TRBD1. After removal of 4 bases from V and 1 base from J, the junction contained 7 bases not matched to a gene. Germline V CDR1 and CDR2: LNHDA, SQIVND (reference sequence). This CDR3 region has 16 residues. CDR3 in DNA: TGTGCCAGTAGTACGGAAAGGGGGCGGTCCTACAATGAGCAGTTCTTC. This codes for CASSTERGRSYNEQFF.

To note about this clonotype: A much larger clone differs by one base, so this may be a read error. The CDR3 is CAGSTDRGLQPQHF. Written as DNA, the CDR3 is TGTGCCGGTAGTACGGACAGGGGACTTCAGCCCCAGCATTTT. The chain is built from TRBV19 and TRBJ1-5; TRBD1 matches at 9 bases. In germline, CDR1 is LNHDA, CDR2 SQIVND (reference sequence). This CDR3 has 14 residues.

This clonotype was counted between two and nine times. V is TRBV12-3 or TRBV12-4 and J is TRBJ2-1, with TRBD1 as a possible D gene (5 bases). V lost 6 bases and J lost 6, with 9 bases in between. CDR3 length: 12 amino acids. Here the CDR3 reads CASRGAFNEQFF. CDR3 bases: TGTGCCAGCAGAGGGGCATTCAATGAGCAGTTCTTC.

Comments on this clonotype: Given a much more abundant clone one base away, this may be a read error. This chain links TRBV7-3 with TRBJ2-2; TRBD2 matches at 8 bases. This CDR3 is built from 16 residues. Germline V gene data show CDR1 as SGHTA and CDR2 as FQGTGA. V lost 3 bases, J lost 1 base, and 4 bases stayed unmatched. The CDR3 bases are TGTGCCAGCAGCTTGACTAGCGTGCAGAACACCGGGGAGCTGTTTTTT. The encoded protein is CASSLTSVQNTGELFF.

This clonotype was counted at least ten times. The chain links TRBV6-4 to TRBJ2-1, with TRBD2 as a possible D gene (6 bases). V lost 0 bases to trimming and J lost 2 bases, with 20 bases between them. This CDR3 has 19 residues. Germline lookup yields CDR1 MRHNA and CDR2 SNTAGT. This chain's CDR3 is CASSDSFGGGRATYNEQFF. As DNA, the CDR3 is TGTGCCAGCAGTGACTCCTTTGGGGGAGGTAGAGCAACCTACAATGAGCAGTTCTTC.

This clonotype was seen more than once but under ten times. J is TRBJ2-7 and V is TRBV19; 8 bases map to TRBD1. V was pared by 4 bases and J by 4 bases, with 9 bases of the junction left unmatched. The CDR3 is made up of 15 amino acids. Germline loops: CDR1 LNHDA, CDR2 SQIVND (reference sequence). The CDR3 nucleotides read TGTGCCAGTAGTAACCAGGACAGGGTGGGTTACGAGCAGTACTTC. It specifies CASSNQDRVGYEQYF.

This clonotype was counted between two and nine times. The chain has TRBV9 and TRBJ2-1; D is possibly TRBD1 or TRBD2 (6 bases each). The CDR3 is 16 amino acids. V gave up 4 bases and J gave up 3 bases, with 17 bases separating them. Germline V lookup: CDR1 SGDLS, CDR2 YYNGEE. The CDR3 nucleotides read TGTGCCAGCAGCTTGGGGGGCGCCTCAATCTACAATGAGCAGTTCTTC. This encodes CASSLGGASIYNEQFF.

This clonotype was observed at least ten times. The V gene is TRBV15, the J gene TRBJ1-5; no clear D. The CDR3 has 14 residues. Germline V lookup: CDR1 LNHNV, CDR2 YYDKDF (reference sequence). The V end lost 4 bases, the J end lost 4 bases, and 11 bases lay between the germline ends. The CDR3 region has the DNA TGTGCCACCAGCATCCGGAGGGAGAATCAGCCCCAGCATTTT. Encoded protein: CATSIRRENQPQHF.

This clonotype was counted ten times or more. The chain combines TRBV15 with TRBJ2-4; 7 nucleotides match TRBD2. CDR3 length: 16 amino acids. V was clipped by 9 bases and J by 1 base; unmatched bases: 12. In germline, CDR1 is LNHNV, CDR2 YYDKDF (reference sequence). This chain's CDR3 is CATTKDSGFAKNIQYF. CDR3 nucleotide sequence: TGTGCCACGACGAAGGATAGCGGGTTCGCCAAAAACATTCAGTACTTC.

This clonotype was seen repeatedly, ten times or more. This sequence joins TRBV5-1 and TRBJ1-1; tentative D call: TRBD1 (6 bases). Trimming pared 1 base from V and 1 base from J, leaving 11 bases between. CDR1 and CDR2 from the germline V gene are SGHRS and YFSETQ. The CDR3 extends over 15 amino acids. The CDR3 coding sequence is TGCGCCAGCAGCTTGACAGGGTGGACGAACACTGAAGCTTTCTTT. Residues: CASSLTGWTNTEAFF. The entire variable domain, with the rest obtained from reference TRBV5-1 and TRBJ1-1, is as follows: KAGVTQTPRYLIKTRGQQVTLSCSPISGHRSVSWYQQTPGQGLQFLFEYFSETQRNKGNFPGRFSGRQFSNSRSEMNVSTLELGDSALYLCASSLTGWTNTEAFFGQGTRLTVV.

Regarding this clonotype: The conserved phenylalanine or tryptophan normally closing the CDR3 is absent here, so this likely arose from a read error. This chain connects TRBV7-2 to TRBJ2-1, with D possibly being TRBD1 or TRBD2 (5 bases each). The length of the CDR3 is 14 residues. Germline values: CDR1 SGHTA, CDR2 FQGNSA. CDR3 sequence reads: CASSFRETYNDQFY. CDR3 bases: TGTGCCAGCAGCTTCAGGGAGACGTACAATGATCAGTTCTAC.

This clonotype was recorded at least ten times. The chain is built from TRBV6-1 and TRBJ1-2; a weak D match, TRBD1 (6 bases). Germline CDR1 reads MNHNS; CDR2 reads SASEGT. The CDR3 is 15 residues long. Between the trimmed V and J ends, which lost 6 bases and 3 bases, there was a span of 17 bases. CDR3 amino acids: CASRGIDRRDYGYTF. The DNA for the CDR3 is TGTGCCAGCAGGGGAATCGACAGGCGGGACTATGGCTACACCTTC.

This clonotype was detected ten times or more. The chain couples TRBV3-1 to TRBJ2-3; D gene ambiguous. Between the trimmed V and J ends, which lost 1 base and 6 bases, there was a span of 14 bases. The germline gives CDR1 LGHDT, CDR2 YNNKEL (reference sequence). The CDR3 has 15 amino acids. This chain's CDR3 is CASSQVEPGSDTQYF. The CDR3 region has the DNA TGTGCCAGCAGCCAAGTAGAACCCGGGTCGGATACGCAGTATTTT.

This clonotype was counted ten times or more. The chain links TRBV3-1 to TRBJ1-3, with D perhaps matching TRBD1 (5 bases). Between the trimmed V and J ends, which lost 8 bases and 2 bases, there was a span of 10 bases. The germline V gene has CDR1 LGHDT and CDR2 YNNKEL (reference sequence). This CDR3 is built from 13 residues. The CDR3 DNA reads TGTGCCAGCTCTGTGACAGCTGGAAACACCATATATTTT. This gives the protein CASSVTAGNTIYF.

There are many counts of this clonotype. The chain couples TRBV3-1 to TRBJ1-2, with D unclear. Looked up from germline, CDR1 is LGHDT and CDR2 is YNNKEL (reference sequence). The CDR3 is 12 residues long. The ends were cut back, 5 bases at V and 5 bases at J, with 9 bases in the middle. CDR3 amino acids: CASSVREYGYTF. Here the CDR3 DNA reads TGTGCCAGCAGCGTTCGGGAGTATGGCTACACCTTC.

This clonotype was seen many times. The V and J genes are TRBV20-1 and TRBJ1-1; D gene uncertain. This CDR3 has 12 amino acids. Trimming pared 6 bases from V and 4 bases from J, leaving 12 bases between. CDR1 and CDR2 from the germline V gene are DFQATT and SNEGSKA (reference sequence). In DNA form, the CDR3 reads TGCAGTGCGCGTAGGTTGAGCACTGAAGCTTTCTTT. Translating gives CSARRLSTEAFF.